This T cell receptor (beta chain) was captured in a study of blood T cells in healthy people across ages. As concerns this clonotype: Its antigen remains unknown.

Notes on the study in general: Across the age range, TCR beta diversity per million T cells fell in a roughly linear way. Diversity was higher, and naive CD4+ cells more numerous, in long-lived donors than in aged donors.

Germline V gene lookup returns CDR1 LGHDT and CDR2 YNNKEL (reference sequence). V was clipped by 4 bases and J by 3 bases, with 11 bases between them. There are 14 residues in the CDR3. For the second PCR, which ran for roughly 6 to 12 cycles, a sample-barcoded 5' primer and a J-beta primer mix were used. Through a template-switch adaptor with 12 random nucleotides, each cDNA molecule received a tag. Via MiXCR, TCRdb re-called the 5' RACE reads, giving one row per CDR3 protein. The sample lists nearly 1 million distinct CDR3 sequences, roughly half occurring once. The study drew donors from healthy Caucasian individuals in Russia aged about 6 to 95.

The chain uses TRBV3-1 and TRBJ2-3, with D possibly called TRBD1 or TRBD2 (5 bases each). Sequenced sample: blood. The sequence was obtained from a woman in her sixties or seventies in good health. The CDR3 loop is CASSPRERTDTQYF. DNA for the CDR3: TGTGCCAGCAGCCCCAGGGAGAGAACAGATACGCAGTATTTT.